The 20 T cell receptor beta chains in this list originate from one sample, sequenced in a study of cytomegalovirus exposure and HLA in healthy donors listed by TCRdb under 2017. Preparation of the library involved the immunoSEQ multiplex PCR assay. A mixture of 60 forward primers for TCR Vbeta segments and 13 reverse primers for TCR Jbeta segments was used in the multiplex PCR. TCRdb obtained this table from immuneACCESS and retained in-frame rearrangements with V and J assigned. These tables miss some clones; where compared with another copy, unresolved V genes account for less than half of the shortfall, and the remainder is unexplained. This sample is represented by about 150,000 clones; about 85% of them were singletons. The biggest ten clones account for approximately 2.5% of the sample. Specimen: PBMCs. These receptor sequences come from a man aged 25 to 40 in good health and CMV-seropositive.

The chain couples TRBV7-2 to TRBJ1-1; 11 bases are a match to TRBD1. From germline, CDR1 is SGHTA and CDR2 FQGNSA. Trimming took 2 bases from V and 7 from J; bases not matched to a gene: 3. This CDR3 contains 14 residues. The CDR3 spells CASSLFGTGGEAFF. In DNA, the CDR3 is TGTGCCAGCAGCTTATTTGGGACAGGGGGTGAAGCTTTCTTT. Looking up the rest from reference TRBV7-2 and TRBJ1-1 gives the full variable domain: GAGVSQSPSNKVTEKGKDVELRCDPISGHTALYWYRQSLGQGLEFLIYFQGNSAPDKSGLPSDRFSAERTGGSVSTLTIQRTQQEDSAVYLCASSLFGTGGEAFFGQGTRLTVV.

The CDR3 region has the DNA TGTGCCAGCAGTGGGACTGCGTCGGCCGGGGAGCTGTTTTTT. Its protein is CASSGTASAGELFF. The chain recombines TRBV2 with TRBJ2-2; tentatively, D is TRBD2 (5 bases). V lost 4 bases to trimming and J lost 6 bases, with 12 bases between them. The CDR3 is 14 residues long. CDR1 and CDR2 from the germline V gene are SNHLY and FYNNEI. Using reference TRBV2 and TRBJ2-2 for the parts outside the CDR3, the full variable domain is EPEVTQTPSHQVTQMGQEVILRCVPISNHLYFYWYRQILGQKVEFLVSFYNNEISEKSEIFDDQFSVERPDGSNFTLKIRSTKLEDSAMYFCASSGTASAGELFFGEGSRLTVL.

The genes are TRBV11-3 and TRBJ1-2, with D possibly TRBD1 on 6 matching bases. V was pared by 5 bases and J by 8 bases, with 21 bases between. CDR1 and CDR2 from the germline V gene are SGHNT and YENEEA. The CDR3 length is 15 residues. The CDR3, as DNA: TGTGCCAGCAGCCGCCTGGACAGCCTTGCCGGGGGCTACACCTTC. Its protein is CASSRLDSLAGGYTF.

V usage is TRBV5-4 and J usage is TRBJ1-2; 7 positions match TRBD1. CDR1 SGHNT and CDR2 YYREEE come from the germline V gene (reference sequence). V lost 4 bases and J lost 7; bases outside the gene matches: 7. This CDR3 contains 13 residues. This chain's CDR3 is CASSPQGVGGYTF. For the CDR3, the DNA is TGTGCCAGCAGCCCCCAGGGGGTGGGTGGCTACACCTTC. Variable domain in full (rest from reference TRBV5-4 and TRBJ1-2): ETGVTQSPTHLIKTRGQQVTLRCSSQSGHNTVSWYQQALGQGPQFIFQYYREEENGRGNFPPRFSGLQFPNYSSELNVNALELDDSALYLCASSPQGVGGYTFGSGTRLTVV.

The chain couples TRBV27 to TRBJ2-2; D is perhaps TRBD1 (6 bases). V was cut by 3 bases and J by 3 bases, with 11 bases left in between. Germline lookup yields CDR1 MNHEY and CDR2 SMNVEV (reference sequence). This CDR3 spans 15 amino acids. The CDR3 here is CASSFGTYYTGELFF. DNA for the CDR3: TGTGCCAGCAGTTTTGGGACATACTACACCGGGGAGCTGTTTTTT.

This rearrangement joins TRBV29-1 to TRBJ1-1, with D uncertain. Germline lookup yields CDR1 SQVTM and CDR2 ANQGSEA. V was shortened by 7 bases and J by 3 bases, with 12 bases between the two germline ends. The CDR3 sequence is 12 residues long. CDR3 nucleotides: TGCAGCGCCCGACCCAGGTACACTGAAGCTTTCTTT. This translates into CSARPRYTEAFF. The entire variable domain, with the rest obtained from reference TRBV29-1 and TRBJ1-1, is as follows: SAVISQKPSRDICQRGTSLTIQCQVDSQVTMMFWYRQQPGQSLTLIATANQGSEATYESGFVIDKFPISRPNLTFSTLTVSNMSPEDSSIYLCSARPRYTEAFFGQGTRLTVV.

The chain recombines TRBV9 with TRBJ2-5; D is possibly TRBD2 (7 bases). Germline V gene sequence: CDR1 SGDLS, CDR2 YYNGEE. This CDR3 contains 13 residues. Trimming took 4 bases from V and 7 from J, leaving 14 bases between them. This chain's CDR3 is CASSIGGAGTQYF. The CDR3 DNA is TGTGCCAGCAGCATTGGGGGGGCCGGGACCCAGTACTTC.

There are a few counts of this clone. This chain uses TRBV18 with TRBJ2-1; 10 positions match TRBD1. This CDR3 has 14 residues. Germline V gene lookup returns CDR1 KGHSH and CDR2 LQKENI. With 5 bases clipped from V and 4 bases from J, the junction kept 2 bases outside the gene matches. The CDR3 DNA follows: TGTGCCAGCTCAAGGGACAGGGGTTACAATGAGCAGTTCTTC. Translation: CASSRDRGYNEQFF.

The V and J genes are TRBV5-4 and TRBJ2-3; 7 bases agree with TRBD1. This CDR3 has 15 residues. In germline, CDR1 is SGHNT, CDR2 YYREEE (reference sequence). With 3 bases clipped from V and 2 bases from J, the junction kept 6 bases outside the gene matches. Written as DNA, the CDR3 is TGTGCCAGCAGCTCTCTGACAGGGTCCACAGATACGCAGTATTTT. This translates into CASSSLTGSTDTQYF.

V and J are TRBV7-2 and TRBJ1-1; 8 positions agree with TRBD1. The CDR3 runs 15 residues. V trimming: 5 bases; J trimming: 2 bases; junction bases outside the gene matches: 7. Germline values: CDR1 SGHTA, CDR2 FQGNSA. CDR3: CASSARQGRNTEAFF. The DNA for the CDR3 is TGTGCCAGCAGCGCCCGACAGGGGCGAAACACTGAAGCTTTCTTT.

The V and J genes are TRBV7-9 and TRBJ2-5, with D uncertain. The V end was cut by 5 bases, the J end by 5 bases, with 12 bases between. CDR1 and CDR2 (germline): SEHNR, FQNEAQ (reference sequence). This CDR3 region has 13 residues. The CDR3: CASSRSSTETQYF. The CDR3, as DNA: TGTGCCAGCAGCCGTAGCTCGACGGAGACCCAGTACTTC.

The CDR3 DNA sequence: TGTGCCAGCAGTTTACGGACAGGATATGGCTACACCTTC. Translated, it gives CASSLRTGYGYTF. The rearrangement uses TRBV27 and TRBJ1-2, with 7 bases matching TRBD1. V lost 2 bases to trimming and J lost 5 bases; unmatched junction nucleotides: 2. This CDR3 region has 13 residues. CDR1 and CDR2 from the germline V gene are MNHEY and SMNVEV (reference sequence).

This clone was observed a handful of times. This sequence joins TRBV5-6 and TRBJ2-7, with a possible D match to TRBD1 (5 bases). The length of the CDR3 is 12 residues. Deletions cut 2 bases from V and 4 bases from J, with 7 bases between. Per the germline V gene, CDR1 is SGHDT and CDR2 is YYEEEE. This chain's CDR3 is CASSLPGYEQYF. The CDR3 region has the DNA TGTGCCAGCAGCTTACCAGGGTACGAGCAGTACTTC.

The rearrangement uses TRBV5-5 and TRBJ2-3; 7 bases are a match to TRBD1. The CDR3 runs 16 residues. The V gene end was trimmed by 0 bases and the J gene end by 1 base; junction bases not matched to a gene: 5. CDR1 SGHKS and CDR2 YYEKEE come from the germline V gene (reference sequence). The CDR3: CASSLVAGGGTDTQYF. The DNA of the CDR3 is TGTGCCAGCAGCTTGGTCGCAGGGGGTGGCACAGATACGCAGTATTTT.

The chain employs TRBV6-5 and TRBJ2-7; tentative D call: TRBD2 (5 bases). The CDR3 consists of 15 residues. The germline V gene has CDR1 MNHEY and CDR2 SVGAGI. V was shortened by 5 bases and J by 5 bases, with 19 bases between the two germline ends. CDR3 bases: TGTGCCAGCAGTATCGGGGTGGAGCTCCTGGACGAGCAGTACTTC. Translated, it gives CASSIGVELLDEQYF.

This rearrangement joins TRBV11-3 to TRBJ1-2; 7 bases map to TRBD1. With 5 bases clipped from V and 1 base from J, the junction kept 10 bases outside the gene matches. The CDR3 runs to 16 residues. From germline, CDR1 is SGHNT and CDR2 YENEEA. CDR3 sequence (DNA): TGTGCCAGCAGCCCACGCCATACAGGGGATAACTATGGCTACACCTTC. This codes for CASSPRHTGDNYGYTF.

The V and J genes are TRBV21-1 and TRBJ2-1; TRBD1, the D gene given by the table, was not confirmed from the DNA. TRBV21-1 is a listed pseudogene. CDR3 size: 13 residues. The CDR3 reads CASSPRQGNEQFF. CDR3 bases: TGTGCCAGCAGCCCTAGACAGGGAAATGAGCAGTTCTTC.

The CDR3 reads CASSLGQNTGELFF. CDR3 nucleotides: TGTGCCAGCAGCTTAGGACAGAACACCGGGGAGCTGTTTTTT. The rearrangement joins TRBV7-9 to TRBJ2-2; no definite D call. Trimming cost V 1 base and J 1 base, with 4 bases left between them. Germline-derived CDR1 and CDR2 are SEHNR and FQNEAQ (reference sequence). CDR3 length equals 14 residues.

The gene calls are TRBV5-1 and TRBJ2-2; 9 bases match TRBD2. This CDR3 contains 18 residues. CDR1 and CDR2 (germline): SGHRS, YFSETQ. V trimming: 4 bases; J trimming: 2 bases; junction bases outside the gene matches: 12. CDR3 amino acids: CASSQNSGSRSNTGELFF. For the CDR3, the DNA is TGCGCCAGCAGCCAAAATAGCGGGAGCCGGAGTAACACCGGGGAGCTGTTTTTT.

The chain carries TRBV6-1 and TRBJ1-4; 9 bases are shared with TRBD1. The V gene's germline CDR1 is MNHNS and CDR2 SASEGT. V lost 6 bases, J lost 7 bases, and 9 bases stayed unmatched. The CDR3 spans 15 residues. The CDR3 protein is CASSLHGTGSEKLFF. The CDR3, as DNA: TGTGCCAGCAGCCTACACGGGACAGGGAGTGAAAAACTGTTTTTT.